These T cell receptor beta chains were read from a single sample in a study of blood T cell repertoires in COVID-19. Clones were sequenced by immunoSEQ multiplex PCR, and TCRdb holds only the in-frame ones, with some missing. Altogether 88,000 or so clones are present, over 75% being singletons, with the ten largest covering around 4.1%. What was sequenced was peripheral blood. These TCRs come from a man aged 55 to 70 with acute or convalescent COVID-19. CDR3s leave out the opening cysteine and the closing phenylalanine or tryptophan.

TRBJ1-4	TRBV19	ASSEQGAGEKLF
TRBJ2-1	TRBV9	ASSVVGGGGPPIGEQF
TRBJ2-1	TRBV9	ASSAPGLAGGRSYNEQF
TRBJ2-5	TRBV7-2	ASSTRLAGGYETQY
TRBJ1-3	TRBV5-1	ASSPSYSGNTIY
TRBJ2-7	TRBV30	AWSRGQGAAYEQY
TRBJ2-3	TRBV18	ASSPLRDRGHRDTQY
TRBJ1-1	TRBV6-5	ASSRSREGITEAF
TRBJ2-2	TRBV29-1	SVTVSGELF
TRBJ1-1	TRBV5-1	ASSLESREGSEAF
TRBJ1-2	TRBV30	AWSLLTGLGGYT
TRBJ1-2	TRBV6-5	ASKAWGVYGYT
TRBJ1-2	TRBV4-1	ASSQDPGGVGYGYT
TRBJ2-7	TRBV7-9	ASSLEDWTGSYEQY
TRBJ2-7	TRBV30	AWSVTWGLYEQY
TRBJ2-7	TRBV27	ASSLPPPAGVGHEQY
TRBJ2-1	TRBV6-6	ASRNTGGVGEQF